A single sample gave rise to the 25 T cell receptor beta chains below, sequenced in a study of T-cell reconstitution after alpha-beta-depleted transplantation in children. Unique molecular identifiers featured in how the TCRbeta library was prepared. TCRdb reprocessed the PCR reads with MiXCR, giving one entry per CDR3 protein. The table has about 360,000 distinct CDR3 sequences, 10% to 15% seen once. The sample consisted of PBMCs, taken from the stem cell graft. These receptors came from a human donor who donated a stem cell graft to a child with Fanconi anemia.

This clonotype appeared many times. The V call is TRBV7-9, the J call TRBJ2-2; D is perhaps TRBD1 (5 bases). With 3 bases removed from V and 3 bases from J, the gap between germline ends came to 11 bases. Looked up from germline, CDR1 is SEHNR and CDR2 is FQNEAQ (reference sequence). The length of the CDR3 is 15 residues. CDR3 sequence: CASSFGRADTGELFF. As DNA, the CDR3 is TGTGCCAGCAGCTTTGGCAGGGCTGACACCGGGGAGCTGTTTTTT.

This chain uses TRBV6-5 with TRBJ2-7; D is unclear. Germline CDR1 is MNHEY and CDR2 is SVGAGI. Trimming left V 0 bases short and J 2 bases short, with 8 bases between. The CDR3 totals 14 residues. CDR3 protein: CASSYSRVPYEQYF. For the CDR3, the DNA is TGTGCCAGCAGTTACTCCCGGGTACCCTACGAGCAGTACTTC.

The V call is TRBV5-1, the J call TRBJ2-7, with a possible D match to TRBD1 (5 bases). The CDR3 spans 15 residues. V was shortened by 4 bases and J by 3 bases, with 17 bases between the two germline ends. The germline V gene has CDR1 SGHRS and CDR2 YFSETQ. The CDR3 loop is CASSPGDSRSYEQYV. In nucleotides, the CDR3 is TGCGCCAGCAGCCCAGGAGACAGTCGTAGCTACGAGCAGTACGTC.

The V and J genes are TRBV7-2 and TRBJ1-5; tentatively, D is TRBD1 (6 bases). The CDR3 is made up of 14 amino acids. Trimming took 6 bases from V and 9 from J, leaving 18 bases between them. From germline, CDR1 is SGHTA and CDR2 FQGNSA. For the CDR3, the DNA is TGTGCCAGCAGTCCGCAGGGGTCGGGTGTGCCCCAGCATTTT. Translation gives CASSPQGSGVPQHF.

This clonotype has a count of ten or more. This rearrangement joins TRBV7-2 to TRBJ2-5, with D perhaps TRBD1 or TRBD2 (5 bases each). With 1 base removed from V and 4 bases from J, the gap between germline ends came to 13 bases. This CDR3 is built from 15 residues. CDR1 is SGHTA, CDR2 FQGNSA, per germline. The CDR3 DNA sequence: TGTGCCAGCAGCTTAGTAGGGACGGTAGGAGAGACCCAGTACTTC. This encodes CASSLVGTVGETQYF.

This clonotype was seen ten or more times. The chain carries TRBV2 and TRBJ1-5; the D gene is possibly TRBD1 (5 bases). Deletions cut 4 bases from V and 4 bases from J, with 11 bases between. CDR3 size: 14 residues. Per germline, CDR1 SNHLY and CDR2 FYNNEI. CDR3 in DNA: TGTGCCAGCAGTGCCTTCGGGGGGAATCAGCCCCAGCATTTT. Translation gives CASSAFGGNQPQHF.

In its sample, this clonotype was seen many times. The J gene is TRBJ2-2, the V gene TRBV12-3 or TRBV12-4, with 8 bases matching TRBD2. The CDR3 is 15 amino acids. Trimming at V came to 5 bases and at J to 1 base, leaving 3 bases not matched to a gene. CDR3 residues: CASSPGLGNTGELFF. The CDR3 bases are TGTGCCAGCAGTCCGGGACTAGGGAACACCGGGGAGCTGTTTTTT.

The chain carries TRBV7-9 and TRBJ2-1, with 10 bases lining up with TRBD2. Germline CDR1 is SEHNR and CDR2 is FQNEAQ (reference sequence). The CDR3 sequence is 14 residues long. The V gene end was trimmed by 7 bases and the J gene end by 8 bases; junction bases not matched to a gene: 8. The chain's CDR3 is CASKEASGGDEQFF. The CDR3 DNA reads TGTGCCAGCAAGGAGGCTAGCGGGGGAGATGAGCAGTTCTTC.

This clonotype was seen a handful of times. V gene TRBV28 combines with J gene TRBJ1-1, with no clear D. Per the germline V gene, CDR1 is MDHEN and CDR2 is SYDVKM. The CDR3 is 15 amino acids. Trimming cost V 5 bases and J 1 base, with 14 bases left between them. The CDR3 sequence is CASSPTRGKNTEAFF. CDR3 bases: TGTGCCAGCAGTCCCACCCGGGGTAAGAACACTGAAGCTTTCTTT.

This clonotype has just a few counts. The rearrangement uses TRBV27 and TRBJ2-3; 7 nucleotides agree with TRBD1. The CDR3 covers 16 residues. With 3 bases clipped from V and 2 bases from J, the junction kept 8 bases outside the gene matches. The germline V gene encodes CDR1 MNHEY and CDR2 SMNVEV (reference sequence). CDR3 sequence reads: CASSLGWDRTTDTQYF. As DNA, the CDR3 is TGTGCCAGCAGTTTGGGTTGGGACAGAACCACAGATACGCAGTATTTT.

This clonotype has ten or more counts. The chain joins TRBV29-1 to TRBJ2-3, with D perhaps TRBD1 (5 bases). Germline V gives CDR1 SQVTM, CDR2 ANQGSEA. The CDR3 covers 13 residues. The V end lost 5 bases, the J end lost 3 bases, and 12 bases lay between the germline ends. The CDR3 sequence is CSVPGIATDTQYF. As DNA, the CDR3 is TGCAGCGTTCCAGGGATTGCAACAGATACGCAGTATTTT.

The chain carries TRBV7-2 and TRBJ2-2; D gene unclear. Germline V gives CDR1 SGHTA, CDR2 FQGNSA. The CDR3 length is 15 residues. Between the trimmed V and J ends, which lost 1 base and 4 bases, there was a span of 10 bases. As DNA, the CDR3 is TGTGCCAGCAGCTTAGGGCACTCGGTCACCGGGGAGCTGTTTTTT. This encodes CASSLGHSVTGELFF. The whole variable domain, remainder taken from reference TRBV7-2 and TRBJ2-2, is GAGVSQSPSNKVTEKGKDVELRCDPISGHTALYWYRQSLGQGLEFLIYFQGNSAPDKSGLPSDRFSAERTGGSVSTLTIQRTQQEDSAVYLCASSLGHSVTGELFFGEGSRLTVL.

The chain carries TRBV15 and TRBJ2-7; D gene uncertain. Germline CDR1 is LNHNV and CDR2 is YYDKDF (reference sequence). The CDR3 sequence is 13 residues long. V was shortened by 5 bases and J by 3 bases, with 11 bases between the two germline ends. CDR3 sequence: CATSDSYSYEQYF. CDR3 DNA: TGTGCCACCAGCGATTCCTACAGCTACGAGCAGTACTTC.

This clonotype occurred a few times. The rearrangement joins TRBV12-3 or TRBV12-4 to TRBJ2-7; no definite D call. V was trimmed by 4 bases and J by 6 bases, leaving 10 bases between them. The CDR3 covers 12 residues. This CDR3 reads CASSSSLFEQYF. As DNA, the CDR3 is TGTGCCAGCAGTTCCTCACTTTTCGAGCAGTACTTC.

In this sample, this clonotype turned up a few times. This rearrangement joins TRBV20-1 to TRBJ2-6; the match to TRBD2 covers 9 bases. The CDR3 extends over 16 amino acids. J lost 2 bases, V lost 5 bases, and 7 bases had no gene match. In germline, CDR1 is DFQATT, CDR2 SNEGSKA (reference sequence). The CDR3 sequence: CSAPRSSGTGANVLTF. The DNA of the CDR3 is TGCAGTGCTCCCCGGTCTAGCGGGACTGGGGCCAACGTCCTGACTTTC.

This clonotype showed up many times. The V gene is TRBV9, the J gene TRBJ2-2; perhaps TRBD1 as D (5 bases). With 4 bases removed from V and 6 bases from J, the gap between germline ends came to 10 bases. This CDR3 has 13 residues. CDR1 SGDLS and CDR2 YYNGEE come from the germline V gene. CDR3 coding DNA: TGTGCCAGCAGCTCAGACAGAGCCGGGGAGCTGTTTTTT. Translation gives CASSSDRAGELFF.

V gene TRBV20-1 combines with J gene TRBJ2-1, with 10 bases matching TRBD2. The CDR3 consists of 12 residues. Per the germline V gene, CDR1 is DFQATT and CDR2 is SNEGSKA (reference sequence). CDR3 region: CSLAGARNEQFF. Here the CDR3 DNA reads TGCAGCCTAGCGGGGGCACGGAATGAGCAGTTCTTC.

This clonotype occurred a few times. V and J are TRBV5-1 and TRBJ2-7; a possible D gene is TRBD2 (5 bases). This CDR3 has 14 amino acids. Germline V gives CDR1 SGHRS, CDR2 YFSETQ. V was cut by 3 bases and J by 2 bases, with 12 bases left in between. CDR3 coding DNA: TGCGCCAGCAGCTATGGAGGCAGTCCCTACGAGCAGTACTTC. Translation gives CASSYGGSPYEQYF.

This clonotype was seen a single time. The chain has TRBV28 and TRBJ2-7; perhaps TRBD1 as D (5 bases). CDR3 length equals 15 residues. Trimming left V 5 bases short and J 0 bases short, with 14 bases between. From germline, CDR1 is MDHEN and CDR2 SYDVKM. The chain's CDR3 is CASSPTDVGSYEQYV. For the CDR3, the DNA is TGTGCCAGCAGTCCGACAGATGTGGGCTCCTACGAGCAGTACGTC.

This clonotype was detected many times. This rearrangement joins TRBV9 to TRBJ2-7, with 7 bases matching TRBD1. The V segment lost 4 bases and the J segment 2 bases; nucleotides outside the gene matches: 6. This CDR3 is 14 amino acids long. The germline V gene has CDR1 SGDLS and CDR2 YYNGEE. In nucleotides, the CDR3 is TGTGCCAGCAGCCCCGGGACAGCTCCCTACGAGCAGTACTTC. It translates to CASSPGTAPYEQYF.

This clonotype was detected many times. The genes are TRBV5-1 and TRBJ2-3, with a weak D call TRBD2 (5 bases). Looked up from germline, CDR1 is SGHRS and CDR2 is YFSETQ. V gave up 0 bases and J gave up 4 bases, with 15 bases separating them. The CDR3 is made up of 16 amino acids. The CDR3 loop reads CASSLATSGTPDTQYF. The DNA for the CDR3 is TGCGCCAGCAGCTTGGCCACCAGCGGAACTCCAGATACGCAGTATTTT.

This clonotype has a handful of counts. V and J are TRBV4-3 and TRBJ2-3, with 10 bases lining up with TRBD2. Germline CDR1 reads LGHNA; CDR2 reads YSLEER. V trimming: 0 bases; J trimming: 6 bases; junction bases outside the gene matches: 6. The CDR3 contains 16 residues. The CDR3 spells CASSQDTGTSVDTQYF. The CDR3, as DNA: TGCGCCAGCAGCCAAGACACCGGGACTAGCGTTGATACGCAGTATTTT.

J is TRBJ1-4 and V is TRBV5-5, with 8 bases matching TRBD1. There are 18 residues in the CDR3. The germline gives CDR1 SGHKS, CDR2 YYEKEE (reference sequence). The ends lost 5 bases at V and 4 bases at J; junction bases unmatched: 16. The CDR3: CASSHPKGQGRFNEKLFF. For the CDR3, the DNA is TGTGCCAGCAGTCACCCAAAAGGACAGGGCAGATTTAATGAAAAACTGTTTTTT.

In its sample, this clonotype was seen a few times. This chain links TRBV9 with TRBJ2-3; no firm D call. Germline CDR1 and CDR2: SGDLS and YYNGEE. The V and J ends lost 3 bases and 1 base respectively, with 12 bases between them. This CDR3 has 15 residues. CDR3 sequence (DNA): TGTGCCAGCAGCGCCGGTGAAAGCCGCACAGATACGCAGTATTTT. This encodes CASSAGESRTDTQYF.

CDR3 sequence: CASSLGVFMNTEAFF. Here the CDR3 DNA reads TGTGCCAGCAGCTTAGGGGTGTTCATGAACACTGAAGCTTTCTTT. V is TRBV7-2 and J is TRBJ1-1; D call uncertain. This CDR3 is 15 amino acids long. V was trimmed by 1 base and J by 0 bases, leaving 9 bases between them. From germline, CDR1 is SGHTA and CDR2 FQGNSA.